The 20 T cell receptor beta chains given below trace back to one sample, sequenced in a study of cytomegalovirus exposure and HLA in healthy donors. The PCR ran on 60 Vbeta and 13 Jbeta primers. TCRdb's copy holds only in-frame clones and misses some; the assay was immunoSEQ multiplex PCR. The sample has approximately 130,000 clones, around 82% seen once; the top ten hold around 1.2%. The sample comprised PBMCs. Receptors were obtained from a man between 50 and 59 years old in good health and CMV-seronegative.

The chain combines TRBV6-6 with TRBJ2-7, with D tentatively TRBD1 (5 bases). Between the trimmed V and J ends, which lost 6 bases and 0 bases, there was a span of 15 bases. The CDR3 sequence is 15 residues long. Germline CDR1 reads MNHNY; CDR2 reads SVGAGI (reference sequence). CDR3 protein: CASRERQPSSYEQYF. The CDR3 DNA reads as TGTGCCAGCAGGGAGAGACAGCCCAGCTCCTACGAGCAGTACTTC.

The chain couples TRBV7-9 to TRBJ2-3, with D possibly being TRBD1 (6 bases). Trimming removed 7 bases at V and 5 bases at J, with 13 bases between. Germline lookup yields CDR1 SEHNR and CDR2 FQNEAQ (reference sequence). CDR3 length: 13 residues. DNA of the CDR3: TGTGCCAGCACCCGGGACACCAGAGATACGCAGTATTTT. Translating it yields CASTRDTRDTQYF.

With respect to this clone: Other DNA sequences of this sample code for an identical CDR3. This rearrangement joins TRBV29-1 to TRBJ2-7; D unclear. V dropped 5 bases and J dropped 3 bases, with 8 bases sitting between them. The CDR3 totals 11 residues. Germline assignment: CDR1 SQVTM and CDR2 ANQGSEA. The chain's CDR3 is CSVRGSYEQYF. The CDR3 DNA follows: TGCAGCGTTAGAGGAAGCTACGAGCAGTACTTC.

This chain links TRBV28 with TRBJ2-7; D is possibly TRBD1 (5 bases). V was pared by 3 bases and J by 2 bases, with 11 bases between. CDR3 length: 14 residues. Germline V gene data show CDR1 as MDHEN and CDR2 as SYDVKM. This CDR3 reads CASSLGQPPYEQYF. CDR3 DNA sequence: TGTGCCAGCAGTTTGGGGCAGCCGCCCTACGAGCAGTACTTC.

The V and J genes are TRBV9 and TRBJ2-2, with 11 bases lining up with TRBD2. Germline V gives CDR1 SGDLS, CDR2 YYNGEE. V trimming: 2 bases; J trimming: 7 bases; junction bases outside the gene matches: 4. The CDR3 consists of 15 residues. DNA for the CDR3: TGTGCCAGCAGCGTTAGCGGGAGGGAGAACGGGGAGCTGTTTTTT. Translation: CASSVSGRENGELFF. Together with reference TRBV9 and TRBJ2-2, the CDR3 gives the full variable domain: DSGVTQTPKHLITATGQRVTLRCSPRSGDLSVYWYQQSLDQGLQFLIQYYNGEERAKGNILERFSAQQFPDLHSELNLSSLELGDSALYFCASSVSGRENGELFFGEGSRLTVL.

This chain links TRBV6-6 with TRBJ2-3, with 12 bases fitting TRBD2. CDR1 is MNHNY and CDR2 is SVGAGI in the germline V gene (reference sequence). The CDR3 covers 15 residues. J lost 5 bases, V lost 6 bases, and 6 bases had no gene match. The CDR3 bases are TGTGCCAGCAGAAGACTAGCGGGAGCAGGAGATACGCAGTATTTT. Translating gives CASRRLAGAGDTQYF.

The chain uses TRBV15 and TRBJ2-7; 7 bases line up with TRBD1. The ends lost 1 base at V and 2 bases at J; junction bases unmatched: 5. Germline loops: CDR1 LNHNV, CDR2 YYDKDF (reference sequence). The CDR3 spans 15 residues. Here the CDR3 DNA reads TGTGCCACCAGCAGAGCACCGGGACAGACCTACGAGCAGTACTTC. It specifies CATSRAPGQTYEQYF.

The rearrangement uses TRBV5-1 and TRBJ1-2; no clear D gene. CDR1 is SGHRS and CDR2 is YFSETQ in the germline V gene. This CDR3 has 13 residues. V was clipped by 3 bases and J by 0 bases, with 6 bases between them. CDR3 sequence reads: CASSYNSNYGYTF. Here the CDR3 DNA reads TGCGCCAGCAGCTATAACTCTAACTATGGCTACACCTTC.

The chain links TRBV19 to TRBJ1-5; 7 bases line up with TRBD1. V dropped 5 bases and J dropped 3; count of bases not matched to a gene: 4. The germline CDR1 and CDR2 sequences are LNHDA and SQIVND (reference sequence). The length of the CDR3 is 14 residues. As DNA, the CDR3 is TGTGCCAGTAGTCCCGGGACAGTCAATCAGCCCCAGCATTTT. It is translated as CASSPGTVNQPQHF.

This chain joins TRBV19 and TRBJ2-5, with 8 positions matching TRBD2. J lost 4 bases, V lost 3 bases, and 4 bases had no gene match. Per germline, CDR1 LNHDA and CDR2 SQIVND (reference sequence). This CDR3 comprises 14 residues. DNA for the CDR3: TGTGCCAGTAGTATCGGGAGGGCCATAGAGACCCAGTACTTC. Translating gives CASSIGRAIETQYF.

This clone was counted between two and nine times. The gene calls are TRBV6-5 and TRBJ1-5; D is unresolved. The ends were cut back, 8 bases at V and 5 bases at J, with 13 bases in the middle. Germline lookup yields CDR1 MNHEY and CDR2 SVGAGI. CDR3 size: 13 residues. The CDR3 protein is CASGREVDQPQHF. CDR3 DNA: TGTGCCAGCGGGAGGGAGGTGGATCAGCCCCAGCATTTT.

Here the CDR3 DNA reads TGTGCCAGCAGCGCCCTAGCGGGAGGCTTCCAAGAGACCCAGTACTTC. Translating it yields CASSALAGGFQETQYF. V and J are TRBV9 and TRBJ2-5; TRBD2 agrees at 11 bases. The CDR3 consists of 16 residues. After removal of 3 bases from V and 1 base from J, the junction contained 5 bases not matched to a gene. Germline V lookup: CDR1 SGDLS, CDR2 YYNGEE.

CDR3 region: CSVSGVETQYF. CDR3 nucleotide sequence: TGCAGCGTGTCAGGGGTTGAGACCCAGTACTTC. V gene TRBV29-1 combines with J gene TRBJ2-5; D might be TRBD1 (6 bases). Germline values: CDR1 SQVTM, CDR2 ANQGSEA. This CDR3 has 11 amino acids. The V end was cut by 6 bases, the J end by 5 bases, with 10 bases between.

This chain uses TRBV5-4 with TRBJ2-7; 7 positions agree with TRBD2. CDR3 length: 16 residues. V shed 0 bases, J shed 3 bases, and the junction held 9 bases outside the gene matches. The germline CDR1 and CDR2 sequences are SGHNT and YYREEE (reference sequence). Here the CDR3 DNA reads TGTGCCAGCAGCTTGGGGGGGGGAGGGTCTTTCTACGAGCAGTACTTC. Translated: CASSLGGGGSFYEQYF.

The chain is built from TRBV15 and TRBJ2-1; D may be TRBD2 (7 bases). The V end lost 4 bases, the J end lost 6 bases, and 16 bases lay between the germline ends. This CDR3 has 15 amino acids. Germline values: CDR1 LNHNV, CDR2 YYDKDF (reference sequence). The CDR3 region has the DNA TGTGCCACCAGCAACCGAGCGGGACACAGCAATGAGCAGTTCTTC. This encodes CATSNRAGHSNEQFF.

The rearrangement links TRBV2 to TRBJ2-5, with D possibly being TRBD2 (6 bases). Trimming pared 10 bases from V and 4 bases from J, leaving 16 bases between. The CDR3 contains 13 residues. Germline assignment: CDR1 SNHLY and CDR2 FYNNEI. The CDR3 region has the DNA TGTGCCATTTATACGGGAGAGGTAGAGACCCAGTACTTC. As protein: CAIYTGEVETQYF.

The CDR3 region is CASSGDYYEQYF. The CDR3 DNA follows: TGCGCCAGCTCGGGGGACTACTACGAGCAGTACTTC. This chain links TRBV10-2 with TRBJ2-7, with 7 positions matching TRBD2. The germline CDR1 and CDR2 sequences are WSHSY and SAAADI. CDR3 length: 12 residues. J gave up 3 bases and V 8 bases, and 4 bases lay outside the gene matches.

V usage is TRBV29-1 and J usage is TRBJ2-5; D uncertain. CDR3 size: 12 residues. Germline CDR1 reads SQVTM; CDR2 reads ANQGSEA. DNA of the CDR3: TGCGGTGCCAGCGTGAATCAAGAGACCCAGTACTTC. This codes for CGASVNQETQYF.

V usage is TRBV5-1 and J usage is TRBJ2-1; D is unclear. Germline loops: CDR1 SGHRS, CDR2 YFSETQ. The CDR3 has 14 amino acids. Trimming pared 1 base from V and 2 bases from J, leaving 7 bases between. In DNA form, the CDR3 reads TGCGCCAGCAGCTTGACGAGGCCCTACAATGAGCAGTTCTTC. This codes for CASSLTRPYNEQFF. Using reference TRBV5-1 and TRBJ2-1 for the parts outside the CDR3, the full variable domain is KAGVTQTPRYLIKTRGQQVTLSCSPISGHRSVSWYQQTPGQGLQFLFEYFSETQRNKGNFPGRFSGRQFSNSRSEMNVSTLELGDSALYLCASSLTRPYNEQFFGPGTRLTVL.

The chain recombines TRBV6-6 with TRBJ2-5, with no clear D. The V gene's germline CDR1 is MNHNY and CDR2 SVGAGI (reference sequence). There are 13 residues in the CDR3. Between the trimmed V and J ends, which lost 3 bases and 5 bases, there was a span of 10 bases. The CDR3: CASSYEELETQYF. CDR3 bases: TGTGCCAGCAGTTATGAGGAGTTGGAGACCCAGTACTTC.